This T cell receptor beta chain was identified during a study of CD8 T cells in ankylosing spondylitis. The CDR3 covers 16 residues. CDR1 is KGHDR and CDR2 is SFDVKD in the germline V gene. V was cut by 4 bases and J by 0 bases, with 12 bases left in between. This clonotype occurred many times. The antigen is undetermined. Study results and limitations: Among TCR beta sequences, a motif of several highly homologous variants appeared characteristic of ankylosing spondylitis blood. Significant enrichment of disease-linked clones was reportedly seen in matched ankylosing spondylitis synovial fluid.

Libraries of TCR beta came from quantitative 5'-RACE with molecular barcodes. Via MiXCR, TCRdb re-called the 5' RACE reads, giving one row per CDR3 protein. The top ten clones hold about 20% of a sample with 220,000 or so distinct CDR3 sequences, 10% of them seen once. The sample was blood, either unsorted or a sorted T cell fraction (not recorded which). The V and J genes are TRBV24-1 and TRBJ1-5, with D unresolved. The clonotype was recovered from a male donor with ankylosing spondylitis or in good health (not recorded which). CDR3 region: CATSDPSADSNQPQHF. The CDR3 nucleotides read TGTGCCACCAGTGACCCGTCGGCAGATAGCAATCAGCCCCAGCATTTT.